These 20 T cell receptor beta chains came from one sample sequenced in a study of technical replicates of blood from several donors. Clones were read by immunoSEQ multiplex PCR, and TCRdb kept only the in-frame ones, dropping some. Of 74,000 or so clones listed, roughly 96% are singletons. What was sequenced was T cells isolated from PBMCs. The receptors stem from a human donor in good health.

V and J are TRBV7-9 and TRBJ2-3, with 8 bases lining up with TRBD2. With V trimmed by 4 bases and J by 2 bases, 5 bases remained unmatched. Germline loops: CDR1 SEHNR, CDR2 FQNEAQ (reference sequence). The CDR3 sequence is 15 residues long. CDR3 amino acids: CASSSLSGDTDTQYF. CDR3 nucleotides: TGTGCCAGCAGCTCCCTTAGCGGGGACACAGATACGCAGTATTTT. Full variable domain (missing parts from reference TRBV7-9 and TRBJ2-3): DTGVSQNPRHKITKRGQNVTFRCDPISEHNRLYWYRQTLGQGPEFLTYFQNEAQLEKSRLLSDRFSAERPKGSFSTLEIQRTEQGDSAMYLCASSSLSGDTDTQYFGPGTRLTVL.

The rearrangement uses TRBV4-1 and TRBJ2-7, with TRBD1 as a possible D gene (5 bases). This CDR3 spans 16 amino acids. V gave up 2 bases and J gave up 0 bases, with 14 bases separating them. Germline assignment: CDR1 MGHRA and CDR2 YSYEKL. CDR3 DNA: TGCGCCAGCAGCCAACTTTTGACAGTCACCTCCTACGAGCAGTACTTC. It codes for CASSQLLTVTSYEQYF.

The chain uses TRBV7-8 and TRBJ2-7; TRBD2 might be the D (6 bases). This CDR3 is 14 amino acids long. V was clipped by 5 bases and J by 2 bases, with 13 bases between them. CDR1 and CDR2 (germline): SGHVS, FQNEAQ. As DNA, the CDR3 is TGTGCCAGCAGCGCCGGGAGCGGAACCTACGAGCAGTACTTC. Amino acid sequence: CASSAGSGTYEQYF.

The chain employs TRBV7-2 and TRBJ2-1; possible D gene TRBD1, 6 bases. The V gene's germline CDR1 is SGHTA and CDR2 FQGNSA. The V and J ends lost 3 bases and 11 bases respectively, with 20 bases between them. This CDR3 is 15 amino acids long. The CDR3 loop is CASSLLWPFTGQQFF. CDR3 bases: TGTGCCAGCAGCTTGCTTTGGCCTTTTACAGGGCAGCAGTTCTTC.

This sequence joins TRBV29-1 and TRBJ2-5, with TRBD2 identical over 9 bases. CDR3 length: 15 residues. Germline assignment: CDR1 SQVTM and CDR2 ANQGSEA. V shed 2 bases and J 5 bases; nucleotides not matched to a gene: 9. The CDR3 bases are TGCAGCGTTGAATCCAGGCTAGCGGGATGGGAGACCCAGTACTTC. Protein product: CSVESRLAGWETQYF.

The chain joins TRBV5-1 to TRBJ2-3, with a possible D match to TRBD2 (7 bases). Germline V gene sequence: CDR1 SGHRS, CDR2 YFSETQ. V lost 4 bases to trimming and J lost 9 bases, with 21 bases between them. This CDR3 comprises 15 residues. CDR3 sequence: CASSAPSGGASTQYF. The CDR3 coding sequence is TGCGCCAGCAGCGCCCCGTCGGGGGGCGCTTCAACGCAGTATTTT.

The chain uses TRBV1 and TRBJ1-5; the D call in the table, TRBD1, was not verified against the DNA. TRBV1 is reported as a pseudogene. The CDR3 runs to 17 residues. The DNA of the CDR3 is TGCACCCCTGAGGGAGACCAGATCGACAGGGTGGGTCAGCCCCAGCATTTT. It translates to CTPEGDQIDRVGQPQHF.

The V gene is TRBV11-3, the J gene TRBJ2-1; 7 positions agree with TRBD2. The CDR3 covers 17 residues. The J segment lost 7 bases and the V segment lost 0 bases, leaving 12 bases of the junction unmatched. Germline lookup yields CDR1 SGHNT and CDR2 YENEEA. The CDR3 nucleotides are TGTGCCAGCAGCTTAGATCTCGGCGGGAGAACTTGGAATGAGCAGTTCTTC. Amino acid sequence: CASSLDLGGRTWNEQFF.

The CDR3 DNA is TGTGCCAGCAGTTTACGGGCAGGGAACCACGAGCAGTACTTC. This sequence encodes CASSLRAGNHEQYF. The genes are TRBV27 and TRBJ2-7, with a tentative D call TRBD1 (5 bases). The V and J ends lost 2 bases and 5 bases respectively, with 13 bases between them. The germline V gene has CDR1 MNHEY and CDR2 SMNVEV (reference sequence). The CDR3 covers 14 residues.

The chain is built from TRBV4-1 and TRBJ2-1; maybe TRBD1 (5 bases). The germline gives CDR1 MGHRA, CDR2 YSYEKL. The V end was cut by 0 bases, the J end by 0 bases, with 9 bases between. The CDR3 is 16 amino acids. CDR3 region: CASSQERTTSYNEQFF. CDR3 coding DNA: TGCGCCAGCAGCCAAGAGAGGACAACCTCCTACAATGAGCAGTTCTTC.

The rearrangement joins TRBV11-1 to TRBJ2-7; 7 bases fit TRBD2. CDR1 is SGHAT, CDR2 FQDESV, per germline (reference sequence). This CDR3 has 15 residues. V shed 1 base, J shed 5 bases, and the junction held 8 bases outside the gene matches. CDR3 protein: CASSLDSGMWNEQYF. CDR3 DNA: TGTGCCAGCAGCTTAGACAGCGGGATGTGGAACGAGCAGTACTTC.

The chain recombines TRBV27 with TRBJ2-5, with D possibly being TRBD2 (6 bases). Trimming pared 8 bases from V and 4 bases from J, leaving 20 bases between. This CDR3 has 15 amino acids. Germline V lookup: CDR1 MNHEY, CDR2 SMNVEV (reference sequence). CDR3 residues: CASAPLARAVETQYF. CDR3 DNA sequence: TGTGCCAGCGCCCCTCTAGCGCGAGCGGTAGAGACCCAGTACTTC.

V usage is TRBV7-3 and J usage is TRBJ1-1; D gene uncertain. The CDR3 spans 13 residues. Germline values: CDR1 SGHTA, CDR2 FQGTGA. V was clipped by 6 bases and J by 1 base, with 9 bases between them. CDR3 sequence reads: CASRPTPNTEAFF. The CDR3 DNA reads TGTGCCAGCAGACCGACACCGAACACTGAAGCTTTCTTT.

V usage is TRBV6-6 and J usage is TRBJ1-1; the D gene is possibly TRBD1 (5 bases). Germline assignment: CDR1 MNHNY and CDR2 SVGAGI (reference sequence). There are 12 residues in the CDR3. V lost 5 bases and J 11 bases, leaving 15 bases between the germline ends. The DNA of the CDR3 is TGTGCCAGCAGTACGGGACTTTATGAGGCTTTCTTT. Protein: CASSTGLYEAFF.

This chain joins TRBV28 and TRBJ2-7; D may be TRBD1 (6 bases). Germline CDR1 and CDR2: MDHEN and SYDVKM. V was pared by 10 bases and J by 6 bases, with 22 bases between. This CDR3 region has 14 residues. The CDR3 is CATIGGSGALEQYF. CDR3 bases: TGTGCCACTATCGGCGGGTCAGGGGCTCTCGAGCAGTACTTC.

V gene TRBV19 combines with J gene TRBJ2-2, with D possibly being TRBD1 (6 bases). Germline-derived CDR1 and CDR2 are LNHDA and SQIVND (reference sequence). This CDR3 comprises 16 residues. V dropped 5 bases and J dropped 1 base, with 14 bases sitting between them. The CDR3 DNA reads as TGTGCCAGTAGTCCTACCGGACAGAGGAACACCGGGGAGCTGTTTTTT. Protein sequence: CASSPTGQRNTGELFF.

The chain uses TRBV5-1 and TRBJ2-1; 8 bases map to TRBD2. V gave up 4 bases and J gave up 5 bases; unmatched junction bases: 8. Germline CDR1 reads SGHRS; CDR2 reads YFSETQ. The CDR3 runs 15 residues. The CDR3 DNA is TGCGCCAGCAGCCAGCAGGGACTAGATAACAATGAGCAGTTCTTC. It translates to CASSQQGLDNNEQFF.

The rearrangement uses TRBV4-1 and TRBJ2-3, with D maybe TRBD2 (5 bases). This CDR3 has 16 amino acids. The V gene's germline CDR1 is MGHRA and CDR2 YSYEKL. Trimming pared 0 bases from V and 5 bases from J, leaving 15 bases between. CDR3 sequence (DNA): TGCGCCAGCAGCCAAGATTCGCTAGCATACGGAGATACGCAGTATTTT. Amino acid sequence: CASSQDSLAYGDTQYF.

V usage is TRBV4-1 and J usage is TRBJ1-2, with unresolved D. This CDR3 has 14 residues. With 0 bases removed from V and 6 bases from J, the gap between germline ends came to 11 bases. Germline V CDR1 and CDR2: MGHRA, YSYEKL. CDR3 protein: CASSQEGTDDGYTF. CDR3 DNA sequence: TGCGCCAGCAGCCAAGAGGGTACAGACGATGGCTACACCTTC.

The J gene is TRBJ2-4, the V gene TRBV7-9; D might be TRBD2 (5 bases). CDR1 and CDR2 (germline): SEHNR, FQNEAQ (reference sequence). CDR3 length: 15 residues. V was trimmed by 4 bases and J by 4 bases, leaving 14 bases between them. CDR3 nucleotide sequence: TGTGCCAGCAGCTCCAACGGGGTGGCAAAAAACATTCAGTACTTC. This sequence encodes CASSSNGVAKNIQYF.